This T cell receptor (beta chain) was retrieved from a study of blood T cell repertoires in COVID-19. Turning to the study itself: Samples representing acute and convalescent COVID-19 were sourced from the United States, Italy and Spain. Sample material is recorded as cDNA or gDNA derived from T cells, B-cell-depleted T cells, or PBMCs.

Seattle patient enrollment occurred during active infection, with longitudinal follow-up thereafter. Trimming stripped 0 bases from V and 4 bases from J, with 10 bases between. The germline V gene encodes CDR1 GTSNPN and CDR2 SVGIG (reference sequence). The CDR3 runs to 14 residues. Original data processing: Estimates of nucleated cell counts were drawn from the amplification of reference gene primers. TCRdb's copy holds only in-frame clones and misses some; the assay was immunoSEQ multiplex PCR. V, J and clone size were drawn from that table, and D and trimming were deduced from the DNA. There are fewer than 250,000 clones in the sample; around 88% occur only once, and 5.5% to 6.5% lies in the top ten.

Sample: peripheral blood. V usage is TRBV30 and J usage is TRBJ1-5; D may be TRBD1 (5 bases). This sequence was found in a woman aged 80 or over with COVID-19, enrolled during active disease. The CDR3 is CAWSVSGGNQPQHF. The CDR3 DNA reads TGTGCCTGGAGTGTGTCCGGGGGAAATCAGCCCCAGCATTTT.